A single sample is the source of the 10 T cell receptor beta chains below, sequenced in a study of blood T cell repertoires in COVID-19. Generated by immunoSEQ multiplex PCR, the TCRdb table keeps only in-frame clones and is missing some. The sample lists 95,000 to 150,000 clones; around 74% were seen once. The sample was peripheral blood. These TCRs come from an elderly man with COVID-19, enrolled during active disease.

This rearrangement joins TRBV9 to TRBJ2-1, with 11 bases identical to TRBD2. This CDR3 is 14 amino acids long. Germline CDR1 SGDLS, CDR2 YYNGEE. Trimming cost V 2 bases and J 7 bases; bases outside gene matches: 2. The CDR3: CASSVSGRGNEQFF. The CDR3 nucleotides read TGTGCCAGCAGCGTTAGCGGGAGGGGAAATGAGCAGTTCTTC.

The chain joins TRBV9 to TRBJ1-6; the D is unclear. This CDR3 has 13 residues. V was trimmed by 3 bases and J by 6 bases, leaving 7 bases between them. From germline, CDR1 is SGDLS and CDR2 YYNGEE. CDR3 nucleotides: TGTGCCAGCAGCGAGAGAGTTAATTCACCCCTCCACTTT. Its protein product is CASSERVNSPLHF.

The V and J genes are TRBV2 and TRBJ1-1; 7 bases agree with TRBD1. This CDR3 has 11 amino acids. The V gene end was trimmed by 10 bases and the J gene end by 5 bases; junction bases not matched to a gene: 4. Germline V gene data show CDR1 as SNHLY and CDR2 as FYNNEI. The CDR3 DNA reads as TGTGCCACCCAGACAGGGACTGAAGCTTTCTTT. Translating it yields CATQTGTEAFF.

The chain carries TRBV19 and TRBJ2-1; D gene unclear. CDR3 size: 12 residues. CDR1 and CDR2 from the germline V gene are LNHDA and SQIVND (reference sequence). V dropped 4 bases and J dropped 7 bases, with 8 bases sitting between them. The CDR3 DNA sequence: TGTGCCAGTAGTAAGCTGGAGAATGAGCAGTTCTTC. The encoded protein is CASSKLENEQFF.

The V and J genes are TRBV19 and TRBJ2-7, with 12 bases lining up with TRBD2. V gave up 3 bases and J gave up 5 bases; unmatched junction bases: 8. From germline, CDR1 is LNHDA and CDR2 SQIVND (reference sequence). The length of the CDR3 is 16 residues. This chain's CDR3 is CASSILLAGGPNEQYF. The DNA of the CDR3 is TGTGCCAGTAGTATCCTCCTAGCGGGAGGGCCCAACGAGCAGTACTTC.

CDR3 sequence reads: CASSLLAGVTDTQYF. The CDR3 nucleotides read TGTGCCAGCAGCCTTCTAGCGGGGGTGACAGATACGCAGTATTTT. The chain links TRBV6-5 to TRBJ2-3, with TRBD2 matching over 10 bases. The V gene's germline CDR1 is MNHEY and CDR2 SVGAGI. With 6 bases clipped from V and 3 bases from J, the junction kept 6 bases outside the gene matches. The CDR3 is made up of 15 amino acids.

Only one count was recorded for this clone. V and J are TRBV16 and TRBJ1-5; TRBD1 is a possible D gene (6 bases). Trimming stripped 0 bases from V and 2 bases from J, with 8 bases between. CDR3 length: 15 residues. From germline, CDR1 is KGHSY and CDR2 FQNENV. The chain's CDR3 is CASSQSDSRNQPQHF. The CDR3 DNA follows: TGTGCCAGCAGCCAATCGGACAGTCGCAATCAGCCCCAGCATTTT. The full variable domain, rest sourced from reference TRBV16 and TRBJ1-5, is GEEVAQTPKHLVRGEGQKAKLYCAPIKGHSYVFWYQQVLKNEFKFLISFQNENVFDETGMPKERFSAKCLPNSPCSLEIQATKLEDSAVYFCASSQSDSRNQPQHFGDGTRLSIL.

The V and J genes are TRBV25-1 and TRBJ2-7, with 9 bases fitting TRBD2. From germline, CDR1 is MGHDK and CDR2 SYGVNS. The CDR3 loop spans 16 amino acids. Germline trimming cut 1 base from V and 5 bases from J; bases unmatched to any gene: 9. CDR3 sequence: CASSELNSGSLNEQYF. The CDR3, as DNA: TGTGCCAGCAGTGAATTGAATAGCGGGAGTCTCAACGAGCAGTACTTC.

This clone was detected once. This CDR3 reads CASSRTGANTIYF. CDR3 sequence (DNA): TGTGCCAGCAGCAGAACAGGGGCGAACACCATATATTTT. The rearrangement uses TRBV11-2 and TRBJ1-3, with 7 bases fitting TRBD1. From germline, CDR1 is SGHAT and CDR2 FQNNGV. V was pared by 5 bases and J by 7 bases, with 5 bases of the junction left unmatched. The CDR3 covers 13 residues.

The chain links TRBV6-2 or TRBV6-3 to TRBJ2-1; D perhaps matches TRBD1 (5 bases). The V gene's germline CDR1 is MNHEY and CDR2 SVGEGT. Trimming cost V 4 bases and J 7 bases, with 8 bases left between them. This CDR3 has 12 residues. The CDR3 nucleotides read TGTGCCAGCAGTTTTAGGGGAAATGAGCAGTTCTTC. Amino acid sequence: CASSFRGNEQFF.